This entry lists 22 T cell receptor beta chains sequenced from one sample in a study of T-cell reconstitution after alpha-beta-depleted transplantation in children. The TCRbeta library was prepared with unique molecular identifiers. Using its own MiXCR run on the PCR reads, TCRdb lists one record per CDR3 protein. The sample consists of 440,000 or so distinct CDR3 sequences, under 13% of them appearing once. Material: PBMCs from the stem cell graft donor, obtained from the stem cell graft. These receptors were collected from a human donor who donated a stem cell graft to a child with acute myeloid leukemia.

This clonotype was detected only a few times. This chain uses TRBV25-1 with TRBJ2-3; 7 bases agree with TRBD2. Per the germline V gene, CDR1 is MGHDK and CDR2 is SYGVNS. The CDR3 has 17 amino acids. V shed 8 bases, J shed 2 bases, and the junction held 16 bases outside the gene matches. This CDR3 reads CASSKGEGSITTDTQYF. The CDR3 DNA reads TGTGCCAGCTCAAAAGGGGAGGGGTCGATTACCACAGATACGCAGTATTTT. Complete variable domain (other parts from reference TRBV25-1 and TRBJ2-3): EADIYQTPRYLVIGTGKKITLECSQTMGHDKMYWYQQDPGMELHLIHYSYGVNSTEKGDLSSESTVSRIRTEHFPLTLESARPSHTSQYLCASSKGEGSITTDTQYFGPGTRLTVL.

The chain uses TRBV29-1 and TRBJ1-1; D call uncertain. The CDR3 has 14 amino acids. Trimming removed 1 base at V and 3 bases at J, with 12 bases between. CDR1 and CDR2 (germline): SQVTM, ANQGSEA. CDR3 protein: CSVEGSEADTEAFF. The CDR3 DNA reads as TGCAGCGTTGAAGGGTCTGAAGCAGACACTGAAGCTTTCTTT.

This clonotype has at least ten counts. The chain recombines TRBV5-1 with TRBJ2-5, with TRBD2 as a possible D gene (5 bases). V was clipped by 4 bases and J by 0 bases, with 10 bases between them. From germline, CDR1 is SGHRS and CDR2 YFSETQ. The CDR3 has 14 residues. The CDR3 DNA reads TGCGCCAGCAGCGGAGGATCCAACCAAGAGACCCAGTACTTC. Protein sequence: CASSGGSNQETQYF.

The J gene is TRBJ2-1, the V gene TRBV11-2; TRBD2 aligns across 9 bases. The germline gives CDR1 SGHAT, CDR2 FQNNGV. The CDR3 has 19 residues. V lost 4 bases and J lost 0; bases outside the gene matches: 13. The CDR3: CASSSTSGGTLSSYNEQFF. The CDR3 region has the DNA TGTGCCAGCAGCTCAACGAGCGGGGGGACTCTTAGCTCCTACAATGAGCAGTTCTTC.

This chain connects TRBV10-3 to TRBJ1-3; TRBD1 is a possible D gene (5 bases). The germline V gene encodes CDR1 ENHRY and CDR2 SYGVKD. This CDR3 comprises 17 residues. V was clipped by 6 bases and J by 4 bases, with 22 bases between them. The CDR3 loop reads CAIRGDTTTISGNTIYF. As DNA, the CDR3 is TGTGCCATCAGGGGGGATACGACGACTATTAGCGGAAACACCATATATTTT.

The genes are TRBV27 and TRBJ2-7, with 7 bases matching TRBD1. Germline-derived CDR1 and CDR2 are MNHEY and SMNVEV (reference sequence). The CDR3 sequence is 15 residues long. Trimming removed 4 bases from V and 7 bases from J; junction bases left unmatched: 13. Here the CDR3 reads CASSSPPDRLEEQYV. The CDR3 coding sequence is TGTGCCAGCAGTTCCCCCCCGGACAGGTTGGAAGAGCAGTACGTC.

This clonotype was counted between two and nine times. This chain joins TRBV10-3 and TRBJ2-3; the D is unclear. The V end lost 4 bases, the J end lost 4 bases, and 9 bases lay between the germline ends. Germline CDR1 reads ENHRY; CDR2 reads SYGVKD. This CDR3 has 13 residues. Written as DNA, the CDR3 is TGTGCCATCAGTGTGTACTCCCCAGATACGCAGTATTTT. Its protein product is CAISVYSPDTQYF.

Only a few counts were recorded for this clonotype. The CDR3: CASSQTSLVDEQFF. In DNA, the CDR3 is TGCGCCAGCAGCCAAACTAGCTTGGTGGATGAGCAGTTCTTC. This chain links TRBV4-1 with TRBJ2-1, with a possible D match to TRBD2 (6 bases). The CDR3 has 14 residues. Trimming shortened V by 2 bases and J by 8 bases, and 13 bases separated the two germline ends. CDR1 and CDR2 from the germline V gene are MGHRA and YSYEKL.

This clonotype has a handful of counts. This chain joins TRBV20-1 and TRBJ1-2, with D unclear. This CDR3 has 12 residues. The V end lost 3 bases, the J end lost 7 bases, and 12 bases lay between the germline ends. The germline V gene has CDR1 DFQATT and CDR2 SNEGSKA (reference sequence). The CDR3 protein is CSARGLGRGYTF. DNA of the CDR3: TGCAGTGCTAGGGGTTTAGGACGTGGCTACACCTTC.

The sample holds a few counts of this clonotype. The chain carries TRBV20-1 and TRBJ2-7; 7 nucleotides align to TRBD2. This CDR3 has 16 amino acids. In germline, CDR1 is DFQATT, CDR2 SNEGSKA (reference sequence). Unmatched junction bases numbered 14, after V lost 0 bases and J lost 6 bases. CDR3 residues: CSARDLGGSVLPEQYF. The CDR3 DNA sequence: TGCAGTGCTAGAGATCTAGGCGGGAGCGTTCTGCCCGAGCAGTACTTC.

The table lists this clonotype with a few counts. This chain connects TRBV3-1 to TRBJ1-1; 7 nucleotides line up with TRBD1. The CDR3 contains 14 residues. J gave up 3 bases and V 3 bases, and 4 bases lay outside the gene matches. From germline, CDR1 is LGHDT and CDR2 YNNKEL (reference sequence). The CDR3: CASSQTGSDTEAFF. The CDR3 coding sequence is TGTGCCAGCAGCCAGACAGGGTCGGACACTGAAGCTTTCTTT. Using reference TRBV3-1 and TRBJ1-1 for the parts outside the CDR3, the full variable domain is DTAVSQTPKYLVTQMGNDKSIKCEQNLGHDTMYWYKQDSKKFLKIMFSYNNKELIINETVPNRFSPKSPDKAHLNLHINSLELGDSAVYFCASSQTGSDTEAFFGQGTRLTVV.

This clonotype was seen at least ten times. V gene TRBV28 combines with J gene TRBJ2-7; TRBD2 matches at 7 bases. The CDR3 covers 15 residues. Germline CDR1 and CDR2: MDHEN and SYDVKM. V dropped 6 bases and J dropped 7; count of bases not matched to a gene: 15. CDR3 residues: CASSRGGTMGGEQYF. DNA for the CDR3: TGTGCCAGCAGCAGAGGCGGGACTATGGGGGGAGAGCAGTACTTC.

The chain carries TRBV28 and TRBJ2-3; a possible D gene is TRBD2 (5 bases). The CDR3 sequence is 15 residues long. CDR1 is MDHEN, CDR2 SYDVKM, per germline. Trimming removed 8 bases from V and 0 bases from J, with 15 bases in between. The CDR3 here is CASSRVGGSTDTQYF. The CDR3 coding sequence is TGTGCCAGCTCGAGGGTCGGTGGAAGCACAGATACGCAGTATTTT. Combining the CDR3 with reference TRBV28 and TRBJ2-3 gives the whole variable domain DVKVTQSSRYLVKRTGEKVFLECVQDMDHENMFWYRQDPGLGLRLIYFSYDVKMKEKGDIPEGYSVSREKKERFSLILESASTNQTSMYLCASSRVGGSTDTQYFGPGTRLTVL.

V is TRBV6-2 or TRBV6-3 and J is TRBJ2-7, with 7 bases aligning to TRBD1. This CDR3 region has 16 residues. Germline V gene data show CDR1 as MNHEY and CDR2 as SVGEGT. J gave up 1 base and V 4 bases, and 10 bases lay outside the gene matches. The CDR3 sequence is CASSLSTGSASYEQYF. DNA for the CDR3: TGTGCCAGCAGTTTATCGACAGGGTCGGCTTCCTACGAGCAGTACTTC.

The genes are TRBV7-6 and TRBJ2-3; D gene ambiguous. The CDR3 has 16 amino acids. The germline V and J ends were trimmed by 1 base and 1 base, with 12 bases remaining between them. Germline assignment: CDR1 SGHVS and CDR2 FNYEAQ. This chain's CDR3 is CASSLELSGRTDTQYF. The CDR3 coding sequence is TGTGCCAGCAGCTTAGAACTTTCTGGCCGCACAGATACGCAGTATTTT.

This CDR3 reads CASSLAEKLFF. CDR3 in DNA: TGTGCCAGCAGTTTAGCTGAAAAACTGTTTTTT. The rearrangement uses TRBV12-3 or TRBV12-4 and TRBJ1-4; D remains ambiguous. The ends were cut back, 0 bases at V and 7 bases at J, with 0 bases in the middle. The CDR3 is made up of 11 amino acids.

This chain uses TRBV5-1 with TRBJ2-1; 12 bases line up with TRBD2. The CDR3 sequence is 17 residues long. The germline V gene encodes CDR1 SGHRS and CDR2 YFSETQ. Trimming took 3 bases from V and 8 from J; bases not matched to a gene: 12. Here the CDR3 DNA reads TGCGCCAGCAGCTCGTATCGACTAGCGGGAGAACAGGATGAGCAGTTCTTC. This sequence encodes CASSSYRLAGEQDEQFF.

This clonotype was counted only a few times. This rearrangement joins TRBV20-1 to TRBJ2-2, with D possibly matching TRBD1 (5 bases). CDR3 length: 12 residues. The germline gives CDR1 DFQATT, CDR2 SNEGSKA (reference sequence). V was clipped by 3 bases and J by 6 bases, with 8 bases between them. This CDR3 reads CSARFRAGELFF. CDR3 bases: TGCAGTGCTAGGTTCAGGGCCGGGGAGCTGTTTTTT.

The chain carries TRBV18 and TRBJ2-5, with D unclear. Germline CDR1 is KGHSH and CDR2 is LQKENI. Trimming removed 0 bases from V and 4 bases from J, with 3 bases in between. There are 12 residues in the CDR3. The CDR3 spells CASSPPLETQYF. The CDR3 DNA sequence: TGTGCCAGCTCACCACCGCTAGAGACCCAGTACTTC.

The CDR3 nucleotides read TGCGCCAGCACAACCGGGACAGGGGGTTACAATGAGCAGTTCTTC. This translates into CASTTGTGGYNEQFF. The V call is TRBV5-1, the J call TRBJ2-1, with TRBD1 matching over 11 bases. Trimming at V came to 6 bases and at J to 4 bases, leaving 6 bases not matched to a gene. CDR3 length equals 15 residues. Germline values: CDR1 SGHRS, CDR2 YFSETQ.

This clonotype was seen more than once but under ten times. This sequence joins TRBV6-5 and TRBJ2-5; maybe TRBD2 (5 bases). Looked up from germline, CDR1 is MNHEY and CDR2 is SVGAGI. The CDR3 totals 16 residues. V gave up 6 bases and J gave up 1 base, with 18 bases separating them. The CDR3 nucleotides are TGTGCCAGCAGCCGCGGGTCCCTAGGCCTCCAAGAGACCCAGTACTTC. Protein product: CASSRGSLGLQETQYF.

This clonotype was seen a handful of times. CDR3 loop: CASNVGTRRNTGELFF. The CDR3 DNA sequence: TGTGCCAGCAACGTAGGGACTCGGAGGAACACCGGGGAGCTGTTTTTT. The chain joins TRBV27 to TRBJ2-2; tentative D call: TRBD2 (6 bases). The CDR3 is 16 amino acids. The germline V gene has CDR1 MNHEY and CDR2 SMNVEV (reference sequence). Between the trimmed V and J ends, which lost 7 bases and 1 base, there was a span of 16 bases.